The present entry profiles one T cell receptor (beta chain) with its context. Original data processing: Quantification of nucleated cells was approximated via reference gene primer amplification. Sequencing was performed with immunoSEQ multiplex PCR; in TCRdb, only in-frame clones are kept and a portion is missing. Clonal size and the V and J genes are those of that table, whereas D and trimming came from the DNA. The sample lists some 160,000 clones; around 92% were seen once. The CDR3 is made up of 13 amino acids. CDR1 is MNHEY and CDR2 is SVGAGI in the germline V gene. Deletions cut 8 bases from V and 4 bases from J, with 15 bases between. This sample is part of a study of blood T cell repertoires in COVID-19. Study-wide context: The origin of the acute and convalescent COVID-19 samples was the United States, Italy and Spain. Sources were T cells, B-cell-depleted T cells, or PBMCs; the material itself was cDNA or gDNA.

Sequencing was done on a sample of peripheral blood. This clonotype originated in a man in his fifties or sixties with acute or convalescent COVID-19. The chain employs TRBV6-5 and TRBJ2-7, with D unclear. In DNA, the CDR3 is TGTGCCAGCCGTAAGCCCCAGGTTTACGAGCAGTACTTC. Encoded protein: CASRKPQVYEQYF.